The clone carrying this TCR beta chain has a handful of counts. TCRdb redid the calling of the 5' RACE reads with MiXCR, one entry per CDR3 protein. The sample records approximately 190,000 distinct CDR3 sequences, approximately 20% being singletons. These data originate in a study of T-cell memory formation after mild COVID-19. The CDR3 sequence is 14 residues long. Trimming stripped 1 base from V and 4 bases from J, with 10 bases between. The germline CDR1 and CDR2 sequences are LNHNV and YYDKDF (reference sequence). The sample taken for sequencing was PBMCs or a T cell subset sorted from them (not recorded which). This receptor was identified in an adult woman who had mild COVID-19 (a few samples of this study predate the infection). Cell type and time point are not known. The chain uses TRBV15 and TRBJ1-2; D call uncertain. The chain's CDR3 is CATSRVAGSYGYTF. CDR3 sequence (DNA): TGTGCCACCAGCAGAGTTGCGGGGAGCTATGGCTACACCTTC.